These T cell receptor beta chains were read from a single sample in a study of cytomegalovirus exposure and HLA in healthy donors. TCRdb's copy holds only in-frame clones and misses some; the assay was immunoSEQ multiplex PCR. The sample gives 150,000 to 200,000 clones, roughly 84% of which show up once; 10% is in the top ten. Sample: PBMCs. These TCRs come from a young man in good health and CMV-seropositive. CDR3s include the opening cysteine and the closing phenylalanine or tryptophan. Fields, in order: J gene, D gene, clone size, V gene, CDR3 DNA, CDR3 protein. A D gene is named only where the DNA matches it firmly. Part of the rows lack a size; the others show once, few, many or a class for expanded clones.

>TRBJ2-7|-|-|TRBV5-6
TGTGCCAGCGGTTCGGGACACGGCTTCGGAGCCCTAACCTACGAGCAGTACTTC
CASGSGHGFGALTYEQYF
>TRBJ2-5|TRBD2|-|TRBV4-1
TGCGCCAGCAGCCAACTGCGGGGGGCCGGGGAGACCCAGTACTTC
CASSQLRGAGETQYF
>TRBJ1-3|-|-|TRBV9
TGTGCCAGCAGCGCGGACACCGGGGGAAACACCATATATTTT
CASSADTGGNTIYF
>TRBJ2-7|-|-|TRBV28
TGTGCCAGCAGTTTGTGGGCGATCAACGAGCAGTACTTC
CASSLWAINEQYF
>TRBJ2-5|-|once|TRBV30
TGTGCCTGGAGTGTCCAGGGACAAGAGACCCAGTACTTC
CAWSVQGQETQYF
>TRBJ1-3|-|-|TRBV7-2
TGTGCCAGCAGCCGGACTTCGGCTCTGGACACCATATATTTT
CASSRTSALDTIYF
>TRBJ2-2|TRBD1|-|TRBV6-1
TGTGCCAGCAGGGGACAGGTTAACACCGGGGAGCTGTTTTTT
CASRGQVNTGELFF
>TRBJ2-3|-|-|TRBV27
TGTGCCAGCAGTTTAGGGGCTAGCACAGATACGCAGTATTTT
CASSLGASTDTQYF
>TRBJ2-5|TRBD1|once|TRBV5-6
TGTGCCAGCAGCTTCAGCATCGGACAGGGGGCTGGGGAGACCCAGTACTTC
CASSFSIGQGAGETQYF
>TRBJ2-1|-|-|TRBV29-1
TGCAGCGTTGACGGGTATGAGCAGTTCTTC
CSVDGYEQFF
>TRBJ2-2|TRBD1|once|TRBV14
TGTGCCAGCAGCCAGACACAGGGGGTCTTTGGTGTACGGAACACCGGGGAGCTGTTTTTT
CASSQTQGVFGVRNTGELFF
>TRBJ2-7|-|once|TRBV28
TGTGCCAGCAGTTTAACCCTACAGGGAGAGCAGTACTTC
CASSLTLQGEQYF
>TRBJ2-2|TRBD2|-|TRBV28
TGTGCCAGCAGTTTAGCCTGGACTAGCGGGTTAAATGGGAACACCGGGGAGCTGTTTTTT
CASSLAWTSGLNGNTGELFF
>TRBJ1-6|-|-|TRBV10-3
TGTGCCATCAGTGAGCTTGGCGGGCAGTCACCCCTCCACTTT
CAISELGGQSPLHF
>TRBJ2-1|TRBD2|-|TRBV2
TGTGCCAGCAGGCGGGACACCGGGACTAGCGGGGGGGCCCCCCATGAGCAGTTCTTC
CASRRDTGTSGGAPHEQFF
>TRBJ2-5|TRBD1|-|TRBV6-6
TGTGCCAGCAGTTACGACAGGGGGGGGGAAAAAGAGACCCAGTACTTC
CASSYDRGGEKETQYF
>TRBJ2-7|TRBD1|once|TRBV27
TGTGCCAGCAGCCGTACGGGACAGGCTGACTACGAGCAGTACTTC
CASSRTGQADYEQYF
>TRBJ2-5|TRBD2|few|TRBV5-1
TGCGCCAGCAGCCTAGCGGGAGCTGGTGAGACCCAGTACTTC
CASSLAGAGETQYF
>TRBJ2-3|TRBD2|-|TRBV11-1
TGTGCCAGCAGCCCACACCTCGGGACTAGCGGGGGGGGAGATACGCAGTATTTT
CASSPHLGTSGGGDTQYF
>TRBJ1-3|-|-|TRBV30
TGTGCCAGCGACGGGACTGACAACACCATATATTTT
CASDGTDNTIYF
>TRBJ1-4|-|-|TRBV7-2
TGTGCCAGCAGCCCCCAGGGTAGAGAATCTAATGAAAAACTGTTTTTT
CASSPQGRESNEKLFF
>TRBJ1-4|TRBD1|-|TRBV18
TGTGCCAGCTCACTTTCCCGGGACAGTGAAAAACTGTTTTTT
CASSLSRDSEKLFF
>TRBJ1-1|-|-|TRBV6-5
TGTGCCAGCAGTTACAGGAGCCGGGCTGAAGCTTTCTTT
CASSYRSRAEAFF
>TRBJ2-3|TRBD1|once|TRBV19
TGTGCCAGTAGTAATGGGGACAGGGGCCCAGATACGCAGTATTTT
CASSNGDRGPDTQYF
>TRBJ2-1|TRBD2|-|TRBV6-1
TGTGCCAGCAGTGAGGAGATAGCGGGAGGGCCAAATGAGCAGTTCTTC
CASSEEIAGGPNEQFF
>TRBJ2-3|-|-|TRBV19
TGTGCCAGTAGTATAGGGGGAGTTTTGTCCACAGATACGCAGTATTTT
CASSIGGVLSTDTQYF
>TRBJ1-5|TRBD1|-|TRBV19
TGTGCCAGTACCCCACAGGGACAGGGAGTGGGTAGCAATCAGCCCCAGCATTTT
CASTPQGQGVGSNQPQHF
>TRBJ1-5|-|-|TRBV7-2
TGTGCCAGCAGCTTAGTTGGCGGAAGCAATCAGCCCCAGCATTTT
CASSLVGGSNQPQHF
>TRBJ2-7|-|-|TRBV5-1
TGCGCCAGCAGCGGAGAAGCCCCCCGCGAGCAGTACTTC
CASSGEAPREQYF
>TRBJ2-7|TRBD2|-|TRBV5-4
TGTGCCTCTAACACTCACCCCGGGGGGGCCTACGAGCAGTACTTC
CASNTHPGGAYEQYF
>TRBJ2-7|-|-|TRBV7-2
TGTGCCAGCAGCTTAGGCCAGGGCCGGGAGCAGTACTTC
CASSLGQGREQYF
>TRBJ2-2|-|-|TRBV7-2
TGTGCCAGCAGCATTCTAGCGACGAACACCGGGGAGCTGTTTTTT
CASSILATNTGELFF